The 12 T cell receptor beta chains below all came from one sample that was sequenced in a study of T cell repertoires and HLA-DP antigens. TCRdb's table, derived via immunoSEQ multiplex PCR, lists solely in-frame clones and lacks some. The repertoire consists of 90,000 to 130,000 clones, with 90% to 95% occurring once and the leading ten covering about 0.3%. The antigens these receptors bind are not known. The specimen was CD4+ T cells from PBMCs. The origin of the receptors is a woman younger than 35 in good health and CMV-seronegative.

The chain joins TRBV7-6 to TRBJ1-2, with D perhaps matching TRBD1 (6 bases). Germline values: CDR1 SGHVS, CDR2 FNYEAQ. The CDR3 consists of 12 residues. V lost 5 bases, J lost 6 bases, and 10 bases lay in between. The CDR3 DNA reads TGTGCCAGCAGCCCCGGACAGAATGGCTACACCTTC. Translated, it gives CASSPGQNGYTF.

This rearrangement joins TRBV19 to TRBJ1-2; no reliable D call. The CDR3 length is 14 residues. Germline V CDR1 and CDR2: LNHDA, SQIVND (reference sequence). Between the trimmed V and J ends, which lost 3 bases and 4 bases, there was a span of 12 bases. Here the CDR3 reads CASSISLGIYGYTF. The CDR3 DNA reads TGTGCCAGTAGTATCTCCCTCGGGATCTATGGCTACACCTTC.

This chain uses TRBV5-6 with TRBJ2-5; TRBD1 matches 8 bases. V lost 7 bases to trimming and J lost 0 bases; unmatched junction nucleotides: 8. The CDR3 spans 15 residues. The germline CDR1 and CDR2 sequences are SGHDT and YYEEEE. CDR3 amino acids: CASARTGINQETQYF. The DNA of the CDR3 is TGTGCCAGCGCTCGGACAGGGATCAACCAAGAGACCCAGTACTTC.

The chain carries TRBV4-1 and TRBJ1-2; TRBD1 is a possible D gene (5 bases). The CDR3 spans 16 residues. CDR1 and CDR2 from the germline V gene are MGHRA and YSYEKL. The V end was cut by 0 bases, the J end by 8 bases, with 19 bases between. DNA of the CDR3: TGCGCCAGCAGCCAAGAGGGCGGGGGAAAGGGATTCGGCTACACCTTC. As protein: CASSQEGGGKGFGYTF.

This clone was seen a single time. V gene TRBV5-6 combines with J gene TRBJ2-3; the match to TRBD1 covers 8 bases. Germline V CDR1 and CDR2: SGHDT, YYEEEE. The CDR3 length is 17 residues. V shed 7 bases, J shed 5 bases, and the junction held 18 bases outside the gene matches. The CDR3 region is CASAILGQAFSQDTQYF. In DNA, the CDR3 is TGTGCCAGCGCTATACTGGGACAGGCGTTTTCCCAAGATACGCAGTATTTT.

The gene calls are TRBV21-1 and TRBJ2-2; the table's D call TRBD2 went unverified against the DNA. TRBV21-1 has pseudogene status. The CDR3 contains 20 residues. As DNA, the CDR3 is TGTGCCAGCAGCAAAGATTACCGGGCTAGCGGGAGGGCCTACACCGGGGAGCTGTTTTTT. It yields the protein CASSKDYRASGRAYTGELFF.

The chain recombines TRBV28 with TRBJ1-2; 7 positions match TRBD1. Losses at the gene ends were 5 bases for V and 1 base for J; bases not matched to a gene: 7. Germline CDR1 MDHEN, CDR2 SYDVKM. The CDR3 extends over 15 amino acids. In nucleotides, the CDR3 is TGTGCCAGCAGTCACCAGGGGGTGGGTAACTATGGCTACACCTTC. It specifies CASSHQGVGNYGYTF.

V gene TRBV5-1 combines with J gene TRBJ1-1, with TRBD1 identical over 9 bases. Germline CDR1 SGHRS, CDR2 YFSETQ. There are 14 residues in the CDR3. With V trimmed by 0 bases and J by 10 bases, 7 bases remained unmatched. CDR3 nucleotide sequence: TGCGCCAGCAGCTTGGAGGCACAGGGGGCCGTAGCTTTCTTT. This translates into CASSLEAQGAVAFF.

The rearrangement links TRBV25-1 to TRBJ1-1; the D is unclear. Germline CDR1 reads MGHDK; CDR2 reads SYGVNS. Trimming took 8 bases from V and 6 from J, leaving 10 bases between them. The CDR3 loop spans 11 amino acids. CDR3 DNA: TGTGCCAGCTCCCGTGGAGCTGAAGCTTTCTTT. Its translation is CASSRGAEAFF.

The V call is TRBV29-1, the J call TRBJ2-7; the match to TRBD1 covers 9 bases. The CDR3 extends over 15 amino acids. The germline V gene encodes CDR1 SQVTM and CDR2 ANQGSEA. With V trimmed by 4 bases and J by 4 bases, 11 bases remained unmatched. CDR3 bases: TGCAGCGTTGGGGGACCAGGGACAGGGATTTACGAGCAGTACTTC. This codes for CSVGGPGTGIYEQYF.

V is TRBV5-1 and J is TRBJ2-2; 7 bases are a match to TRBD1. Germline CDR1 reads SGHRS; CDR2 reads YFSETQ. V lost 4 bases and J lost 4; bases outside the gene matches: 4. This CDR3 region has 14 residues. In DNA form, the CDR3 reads TGCGCCAGCAGCCTGGACAGGCTCACCGGGGAGCTGTTTTTT. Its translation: CASSLDRLTGELFF.

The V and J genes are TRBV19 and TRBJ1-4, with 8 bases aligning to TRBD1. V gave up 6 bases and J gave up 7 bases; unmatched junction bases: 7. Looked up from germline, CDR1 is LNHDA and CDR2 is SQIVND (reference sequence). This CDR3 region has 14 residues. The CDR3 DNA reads TGTGCCAGTAGGAGACAGGGGCTGGGTGAAAAACTGTTTTTT. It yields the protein CASRRQGLGEKLFF. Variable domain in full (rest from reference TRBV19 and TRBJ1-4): DGGITQSPKYLFRKEGQNVTLSCEQNLNHDAMYWYRQDPGQGLRLIYYSQIVNDFQKGDIAEGYSVSREKKESFPLTVTSAQKNPTAFYLCASRRQGLGEKLFFGSGTQLSVL.